The sequence of this TCR beta chain was determined in a study of vaccination and CD4 T cells after COVID-19. Broader study findings: Recorded median SARS-CoV-2-reactive clonotype numbers increased from around 21 to 38 without reaching significance. Among those convalescent, a median roughly 90% of reactive clones emerged solely post-vaccination.

The sample's treatment: approximately 10-day PBMC culture with coronavirus spike peptide pools or control peptides (ViraFEST assay). As concerns this clonotype: Its specificity is unknown.

Sequencing of cultured CD4+ T cell DNA used the Oncomine TCR Beta short-read assay. TCRdb reprocessed the PCR reads via MiXCR and lists one record per CDR3 protein. The sample lists about 20,000 distinct CDR3 sequences, approximately 59% occurring once. The source is a human donor who had recovered from COVID-19. The sample was CD4+ T cells from blood, cultured in vitro, taken after SARS-CoV-2 vaccination.

CDR3 bases: TGTGCCAGCAGTACCCGGGACAGGGTACCCTGGCAGTACTTC. Translating gives CASSTRDRVPWQYF. The chain joins TRBV6-1 to TRBJ2-7; 9 bases fit TRBD1. The CDR3 length is 14 residues. After removal of 5 bases from V and 9 bases from J, the junction contained 11 bases not matched to a gene. Germline assignment: CDR1 MNHNS and CDR2 SASEGT.